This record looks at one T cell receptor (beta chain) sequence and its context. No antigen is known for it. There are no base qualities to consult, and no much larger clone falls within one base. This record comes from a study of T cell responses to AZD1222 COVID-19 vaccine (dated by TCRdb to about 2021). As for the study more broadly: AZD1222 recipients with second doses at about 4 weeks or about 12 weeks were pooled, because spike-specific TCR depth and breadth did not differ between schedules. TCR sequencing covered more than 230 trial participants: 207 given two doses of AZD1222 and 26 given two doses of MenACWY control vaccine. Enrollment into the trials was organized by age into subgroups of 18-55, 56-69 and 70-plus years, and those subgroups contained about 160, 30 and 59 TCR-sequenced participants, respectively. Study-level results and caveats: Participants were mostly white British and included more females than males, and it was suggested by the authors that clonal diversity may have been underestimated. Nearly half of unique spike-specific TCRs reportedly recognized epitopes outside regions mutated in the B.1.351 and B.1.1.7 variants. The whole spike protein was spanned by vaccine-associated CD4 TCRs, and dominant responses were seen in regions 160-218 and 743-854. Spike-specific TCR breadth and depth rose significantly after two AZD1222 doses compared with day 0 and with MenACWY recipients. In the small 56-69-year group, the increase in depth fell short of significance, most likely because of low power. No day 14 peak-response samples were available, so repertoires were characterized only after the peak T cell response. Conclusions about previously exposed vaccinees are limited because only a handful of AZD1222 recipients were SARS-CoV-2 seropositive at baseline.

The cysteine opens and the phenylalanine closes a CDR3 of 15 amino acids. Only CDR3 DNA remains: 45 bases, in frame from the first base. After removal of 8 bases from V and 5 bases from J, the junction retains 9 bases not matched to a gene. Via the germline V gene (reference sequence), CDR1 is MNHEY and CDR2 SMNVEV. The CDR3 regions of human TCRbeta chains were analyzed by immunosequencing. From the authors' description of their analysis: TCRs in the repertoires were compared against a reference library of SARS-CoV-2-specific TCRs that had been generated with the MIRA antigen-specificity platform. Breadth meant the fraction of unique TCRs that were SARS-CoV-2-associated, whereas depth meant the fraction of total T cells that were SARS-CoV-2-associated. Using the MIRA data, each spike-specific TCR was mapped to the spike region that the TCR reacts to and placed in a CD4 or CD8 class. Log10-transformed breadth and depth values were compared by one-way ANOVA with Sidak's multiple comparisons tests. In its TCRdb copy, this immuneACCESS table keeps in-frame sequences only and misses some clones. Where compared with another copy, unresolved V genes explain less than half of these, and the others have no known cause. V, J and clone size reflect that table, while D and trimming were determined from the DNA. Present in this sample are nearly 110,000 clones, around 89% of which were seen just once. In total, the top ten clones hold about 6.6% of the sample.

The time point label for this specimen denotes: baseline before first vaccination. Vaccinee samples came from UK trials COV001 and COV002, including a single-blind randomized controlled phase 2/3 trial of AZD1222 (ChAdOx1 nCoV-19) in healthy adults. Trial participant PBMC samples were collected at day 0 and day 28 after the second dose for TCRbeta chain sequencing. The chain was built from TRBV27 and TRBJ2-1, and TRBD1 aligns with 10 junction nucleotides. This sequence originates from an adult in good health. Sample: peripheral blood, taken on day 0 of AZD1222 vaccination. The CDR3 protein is CASVGDRGGHNEQFF. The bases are TGTGCCAGCGTGGGGGACAGGGGCGGCCACAATGAGCAGTTCTTC.